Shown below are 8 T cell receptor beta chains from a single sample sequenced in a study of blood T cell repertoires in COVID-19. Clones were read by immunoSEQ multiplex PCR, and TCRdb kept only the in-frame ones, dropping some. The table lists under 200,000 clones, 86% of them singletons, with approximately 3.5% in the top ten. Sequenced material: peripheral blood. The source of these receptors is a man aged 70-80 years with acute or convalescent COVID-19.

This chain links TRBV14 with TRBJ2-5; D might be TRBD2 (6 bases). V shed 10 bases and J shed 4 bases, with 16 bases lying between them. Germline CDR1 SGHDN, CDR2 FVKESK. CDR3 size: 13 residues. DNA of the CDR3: TGTGCCACCCTCCTCGAGGGAGGAGAGACCCAGTACTTC. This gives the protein CATLLEGGETQYF.

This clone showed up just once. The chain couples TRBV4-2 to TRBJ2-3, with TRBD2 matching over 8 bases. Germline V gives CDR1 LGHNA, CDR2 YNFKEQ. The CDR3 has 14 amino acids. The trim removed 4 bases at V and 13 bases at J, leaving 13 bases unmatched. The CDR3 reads CASSPTVGGVDEYF. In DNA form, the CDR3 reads TGTGCCAGCAGCCCTACAGTCGGGGGGGTGGATGAGTATTTT.

Written as DNA, the CDR3 is TGTGCCAGCAGCCAAGAAGGCAGGGGCTATGGCTACACCTTC. It encodes CASSQEGRGYGYTF. This chain uses TRBV14 with TRBJ1-2, with D perhaps TRBD1 (6 bases). V was trimmed by 0 bases and J by 4 bases, leaving 9 bases between them. Germline V gene data show CDR1 as SGHDN and CDR2 as FVKESK. This CDR3 spans 14 amino acids.

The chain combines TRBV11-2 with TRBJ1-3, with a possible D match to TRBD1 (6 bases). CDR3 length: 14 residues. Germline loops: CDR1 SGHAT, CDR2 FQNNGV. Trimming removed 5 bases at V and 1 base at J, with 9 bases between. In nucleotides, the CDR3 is TGTGCCAGCAGCGATAGGGGGTCTGGAAACACCATATATTTT. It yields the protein CASSDRGSGNTIYF. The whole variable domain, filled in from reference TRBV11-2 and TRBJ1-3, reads EAGVAQSPRYKIIEKRQSVAFWCNPISGHATLYWYQQILGQGPKLLIQFQNNGVVDDSQLPKDRFSAERLKGVDSTLKIQPAKLEDSAVYLCASSDRGSGNTIYFGEGSWLTVV.

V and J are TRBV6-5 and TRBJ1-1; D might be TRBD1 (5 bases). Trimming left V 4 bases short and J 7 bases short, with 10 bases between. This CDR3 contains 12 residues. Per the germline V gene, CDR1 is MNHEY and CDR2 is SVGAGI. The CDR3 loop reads CASSSDSLEAFF. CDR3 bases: TGTGCCAGCAGTTCCGACAGCCTTGAAGCTTTCTTT.

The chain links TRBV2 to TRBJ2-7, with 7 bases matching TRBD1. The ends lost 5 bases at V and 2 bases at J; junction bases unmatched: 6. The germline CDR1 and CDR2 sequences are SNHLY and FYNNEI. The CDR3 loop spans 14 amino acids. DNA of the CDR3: TGTGCCAGCAGTTTGAGGGGACAGACCTACGAGCAGTACTTC. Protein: CASSLRGQTYEQYF.

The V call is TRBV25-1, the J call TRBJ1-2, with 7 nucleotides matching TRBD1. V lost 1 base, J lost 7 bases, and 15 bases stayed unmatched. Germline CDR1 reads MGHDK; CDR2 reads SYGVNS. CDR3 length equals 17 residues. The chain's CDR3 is CASSESGKGALLFGYTF. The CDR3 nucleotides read TGTGCCAGCAGTGAATCAGGGAAGGGGGCGTTGTTATTTGGCTACACCTTC.

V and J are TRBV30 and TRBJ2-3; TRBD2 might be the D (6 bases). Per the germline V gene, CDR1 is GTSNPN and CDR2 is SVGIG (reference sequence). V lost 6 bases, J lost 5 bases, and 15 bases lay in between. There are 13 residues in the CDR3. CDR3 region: CACARRVRDTQYF. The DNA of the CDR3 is TGTGCCTGCGCCCGGAGGGTGAGAGATACGCAGTATTTT.